The present T cell receptor (beta chain) was sequenced within a study of cytomegalovirus exposure and HLA in healthy donors. Study-level results: TRBV6-2, TRBV6-3 and some other V segments were excluded as indistinguishable. In a later analysis, most CMV-associated TCR beta chains appeared HLA-restricted. Accurate prediction of most subjects' HLA-A and HLA-B alleles from TCR beta sequences was reported.

Points on this clone: Its antigen is not identified.

V lost 8 bases and J lost 0, with 5 bases in between. Germline V gene lookup returns CDR1 MNHEY and CDR2 SMNVEV (reference sequence). The CDR3 consists of 13 residues. PCR was performed using 60 Vbeta and 13 Jbeta primers. Data came from immunoSEQ multiplex PCR; TCRdb stores just in-frame clones and leaves some out. The data contain approximately 140,000 clones, around four fifths of them singletons. The sequenced sample was PBMCs. The origin of this receptor is a woman aged 40 to 50 in good health and CMV-seropositive. The chain combines TRBV27 with TRBJ2-6; D is uncertain. CDR3 DNA sequence: TGTGCCAGCCAGTCCTCTGGGGCCAACGTCCTGACTTTC. Translating it yields CASQSSGANVLTF.